Below are 3 T cell receptor beta chains sequenced from a single sample in a study of blood T cell repertoires in COVID-19. The data were produced by immunoSEQ multiplex PCR, yet TCRdb's version contains in-frame clones alone and is incomplete. The table records around 330,000 clones, roughly 87% of them present only once. What was sequenced was PBMCs or T cells enriched from blood (not recorded which). The receptors originated from a woman aged 18-29 years who had recovered from COVID-19.

The chain carries TRBV28 and TRBJ1-5; a weak D match, TRBD1 (5 bases). The length of the CDR3 is 13 residues. CDR1 and CDR2 (germline): MDHEN, SYDVKM. The V gene lost 3 bases and the J gene lost 7 bases, with 10 bases spanning the gap. The CDR3 spells CASSLGPPQPQHF. CDR3 bases: TGTGCCAGCAGTTTGGGGCCTCCGCAGCCCCAGCATTTT.

V usage is TRBV28 and J usage is TRBJ1-2; tentatively, D is TRBD1 (6 bases). Trimming took 5 bases from V and 4 from J, leaving 14 bases between them. The CDR3 is 14 residues long. Germline CDR1 is MDHEN and CDR2 is SYDVKM. The CDR3 nucleotides are TGTGCCAGCAGTACCACAGGGTGGGGCTATGGCTACACCTTC. This sequence encodes CASSTTGWGYGYTF.

This chain connects TRBV4-2 to TRBJ1-5; maybe TRBD1 (5 bases). The CDR3 is 17 residues long. V was clipped by 3 bases and J by 3 bases, with 18 bases between them. Germline V gene lookup returns CDR1 LGHNA and CDR2 YNFKEQ. The CDR3: CASSQLFDGTLNQPQHF. The CDR3 nucleotides read TGTGCCAGCAGCCAGTTATTCGATGGGACTCTCAATCAGCCCCAGCATTTT.